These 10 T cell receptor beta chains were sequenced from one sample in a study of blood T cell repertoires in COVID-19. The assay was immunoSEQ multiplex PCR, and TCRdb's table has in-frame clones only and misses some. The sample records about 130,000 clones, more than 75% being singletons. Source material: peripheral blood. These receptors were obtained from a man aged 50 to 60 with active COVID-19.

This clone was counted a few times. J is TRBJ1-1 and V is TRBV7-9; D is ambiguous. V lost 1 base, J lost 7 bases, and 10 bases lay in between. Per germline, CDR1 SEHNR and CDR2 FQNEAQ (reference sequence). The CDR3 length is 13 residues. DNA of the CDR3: TGTGCCAGCAGCTTAGGAAGTTTTAGTGAAGCTTTCTTT. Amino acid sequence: CASSLGSFSEAFF.

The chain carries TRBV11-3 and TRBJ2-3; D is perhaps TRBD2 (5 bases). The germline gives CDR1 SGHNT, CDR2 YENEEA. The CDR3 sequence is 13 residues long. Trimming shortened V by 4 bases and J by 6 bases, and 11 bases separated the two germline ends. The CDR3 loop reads CASSSQEVDTQYF. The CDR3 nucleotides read TGTGCCAGCAGCTCCCAGGAGGTGGATACGCAGTATTTT. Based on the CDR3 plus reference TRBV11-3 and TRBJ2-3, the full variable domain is EAGVVQSPRYKIIEKKQPVAFWCNPISGHNTLYWYLQNLGQGPELLIRYENEEAVDDSQLPKDRFSAERLKGVDSTLKIQPAELGDSAVYLCASSSQEVDTQYFGPGTRLTVL.

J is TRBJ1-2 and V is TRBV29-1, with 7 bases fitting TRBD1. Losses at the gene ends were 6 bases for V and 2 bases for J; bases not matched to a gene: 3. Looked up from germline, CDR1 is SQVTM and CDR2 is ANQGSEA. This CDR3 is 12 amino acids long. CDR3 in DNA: TGCAGCGTAGAACAGGGGAACTATGGCTACACCTTC. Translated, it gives CSVEQGNYGYTF.

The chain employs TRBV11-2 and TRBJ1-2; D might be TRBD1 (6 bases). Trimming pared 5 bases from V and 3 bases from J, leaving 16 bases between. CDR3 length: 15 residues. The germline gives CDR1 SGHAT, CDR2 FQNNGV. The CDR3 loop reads CASSTTRGNHYGYTF. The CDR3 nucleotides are TGTGCCAGCAGCACGACCAGGGGCAATCACTATGGCTACACCTTC.

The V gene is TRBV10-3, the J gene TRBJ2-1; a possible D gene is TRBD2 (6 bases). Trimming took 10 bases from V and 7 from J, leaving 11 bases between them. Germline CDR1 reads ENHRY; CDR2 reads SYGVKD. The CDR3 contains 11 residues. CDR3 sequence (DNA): TGTGCCACCGGACGGGGGAATGAGCAGTTCTTC. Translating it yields CATGRGNEQFF.

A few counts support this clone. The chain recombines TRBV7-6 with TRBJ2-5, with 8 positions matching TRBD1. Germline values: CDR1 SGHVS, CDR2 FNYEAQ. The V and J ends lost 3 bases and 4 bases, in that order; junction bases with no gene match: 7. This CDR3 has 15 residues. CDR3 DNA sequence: TGTGCCAGCAGCTTGGCTTTACAGGGGGGAGAGACCCAGTACTTC. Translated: CASSLALQGGETQYF.

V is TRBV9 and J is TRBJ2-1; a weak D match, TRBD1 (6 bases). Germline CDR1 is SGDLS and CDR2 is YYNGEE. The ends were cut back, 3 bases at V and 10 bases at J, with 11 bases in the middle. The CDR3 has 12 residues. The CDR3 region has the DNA TGTGCCAGCAGCGCGACCGGGACAGAGCAGTTCTTC. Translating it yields CASSATGTEQFF.

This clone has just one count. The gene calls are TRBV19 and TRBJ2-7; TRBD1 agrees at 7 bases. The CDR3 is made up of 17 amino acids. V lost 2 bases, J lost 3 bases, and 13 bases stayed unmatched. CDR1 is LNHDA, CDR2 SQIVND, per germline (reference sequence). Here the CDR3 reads CASSINTGQTKGYEQYF. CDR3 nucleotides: TGTGCCAGTAGTATAAATACGGGACAGACTAAGGGCTACGAGCAGTACTTC.

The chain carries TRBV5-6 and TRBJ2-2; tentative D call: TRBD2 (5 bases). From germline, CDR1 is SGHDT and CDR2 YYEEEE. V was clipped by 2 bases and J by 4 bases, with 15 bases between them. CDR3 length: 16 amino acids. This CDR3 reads CASSLDSSGSTGELFF. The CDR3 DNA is TGTGCCAGCAGCTTAGACTCCAGCGGTTCCACCGGGGAGCTGTTTTTT.

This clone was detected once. The CDR3 DNA reads TGCGCCAGCAGCTTTCAAACCCCCGGGGACTTTTTCACAGATACGCAGTATTTT. This codes for CASSFQTPGDFFTDTQYF. The chain is built from TRBV5-1 and TRBJ2-3; D is possibly TRBD2 (6 bases). Trimming left V 2 bases short and J 2 bases short, with 21 bases between. Germline V lookup: CDR1 SGHRS, CDR2 YFSETQ. The CDR3 extends over 18 amino acids. Together with reference TRBV5-1 and TRBJ2-3, the CDR3 gives the full variable domain: KAGVTQTPRYLIKTRGQQVTLSCSPISGHRSVSWYQQTPGQGLQFLFEYFSETQRNKGNFPGRFSGRQFSNSRSEMNVSTLELGDSALYLCASSFQTPGDFFTDTQYFGPGTRLTVL.